Listed below are T cell receptor beta chains from one sample, sequenced in a study of T cells in Graves' hyperthyroidism and ophthalmopathy. MiXCR was run by TCRdb on the multiplex PCR reads, yielding one entry per CDR3 protein. The sample records fewer than 500,000 distinct CDR3 sequences, about 15% being singletons. Sequenced: blood. These TCRs come from a man younger than 35 with Graves' ophthalmopathy. The CDR3 runs from the conserved cysteine through the conserved F or W. Each record gives: clone size, V gene, D gene, J gene, CDR3 DNA, CDR3 protein. A D gene is named only where the DNA matches it firmly. Clone size, where shown, is once, few, many, or a class for clones that have expanded.

>many|TRBV3-1|-|TRBJ2-5
TGTGCCAGCAGCCAAGATTTTACGGCGGAGACCCAGTACTTC
CASSQDFTAETQYF
>many|TRBV5-1|-|TRBJ2-7
TGCGCCAGCAGCTTGGACAAATCCGAGCAGTACTTC
CASSLDKSEQYF
>many|TRBV28|TRBD1|TRBJ1-6
TGTGCCAGCAGTACCGGGACAGCTTATAATTCACCCCTCCACTTT
CASSTGTAYNSPLHF
>many|TRBV28|TRBD2|TRBJ2-3
TGTGCCAGCAGTTGGCCGGGACTAGCGGCCACAGATACGCAGTATTTT
CASSWPGLAATDTQYF
>-|TRBV5-1|-|TRBJ2-2
TGCGCCAGCAGCTTCCTGGGGGGCAACACCGGGGAGCTGTTTTTT
CASSFLGGNTGELFF
>many|TRBV12-3/TRBV12-4|-|TRBJ1-5
TGTGCCAGCCGATGGGGGGAGGGCAATCAGCCCCAGCATTTT
CASRWGEGNQPQHF
>few|TRBV5-1|-|TRBJ2-5
TGCGCCAGCGCCAGCTCCCCCGAGGAGACCCAGTACTTC
CASASSPEETQYF
>many|TRBV20-1|TRBD1|TRBJ1-1
TGCAGTGCTAGCTCCAATTACGACAGGGTGGCCACTGAAGCTTTCTTT
CSASSNYDRVATEAFF
>-|TRBV19|-|TRBJ2-2
TGTGCCAGTAGTACGCCGCCTAGGACCGGGGAGCTGTTTTTT
CASSTPPRTGELFF
>many|TRBV12-3/TRBV12-4|-|TRBJ2-5
TGTGCCAGCAGACTGGGGCGATTCCAAGAGACCCAGTACTTC
CASRLGRFQETQYF
>many|TRBV2|-|TRBJ2-5
TGTGCCAGCAGTAAAGAGACCAGGGAGACCCAGTACTTC
CASSKETRETQYF
>-|TRBV19|TRBD1|TRBJ1-1
TGTGCCACCCACCTAACGGACAGGTTGAACACTGAAGCTTTCTTT
CATHLTDRLNTEAFF
>many|TRBV13|-|TRBJ2-7
TGTGCCAGCAGCCCAGGGCGGGCCCCCACCTACGAGCAGTACTTC
CASSPGRAPTYEQYF
>many|TRBV27|-|TRBJ2-7
TGTGCCAGCAGTTTATCGGCTTTGGACGAGCAGTACTTC
CASSLSALDEQYF
>-|TRBV5-4|-|TRBJ2-5
TGTGCCAGCAGCTTGAGGTCGGGGGCCGGGGAGACCCAGTACTTC
CASSLRSGAGETQYF
>-|TRBV2|TRBD2|TRBJ2-7
TGTGCCAGCAGTGAAGCTTACAGCGGGAGTTACGAGCAGTACTTC
CASSEAYSGSYEQYF
>-|TRBV4-1|-|TRBJ1-4
TGCGCCAGCAGCCTTGGTAATAGACGAGGGAGTTCTTTTAGTGAAAAACTGTTTTTT
CASSLGNRRGSSFSEKLFF
>many|TRBV24-1|TRBD2|TRBJ2-3
TGTGCCACCAGTGACGTGCGGGGGGACCAGACAGATACGCAGTATTTT
CATSDVRGDQTDTQYF
>few|TRBV12-3/TRBV12-4|-|TRBJ2-3
TGTGCCAGCCTGGGGGATACGCAGTATTTT
CASLGDTQYF
>-|TRBV9|-|TRBJ2-2
TGTGCCAGCAGCGTAAGCTTTGGGCTGGGCGGGGAGCTGTTTTTT
CASSVSFGLGGELFF
>many|TRBV15|-|TRBJ1-2
TGTGCCACCAGCAGAGATTGGAGAAGGGGCTACACCTTC
CATSRDWRRGYTF
>many|TRBV20-1|-|TRBJ2-3
TGCAGTGTCCTTAGGGGGAGCGAATGGTCCTACACAGATACGCAGTATTTT
CSVLRGSEWSYTDTQYF
>many|TRBV6-6|-|TRBJ1-5
TGTGCCAGCAGTTACTCGGCAGGAAAGGATCAGCCCCAGCATTTT
CASSYSAGKDQPQHF
>few|TRBV30|-|TRBJ1-2
TGTGCCTGGAGTGTATCTGCCTATGGCTACACCTTC
CAWSVSAYGYTF